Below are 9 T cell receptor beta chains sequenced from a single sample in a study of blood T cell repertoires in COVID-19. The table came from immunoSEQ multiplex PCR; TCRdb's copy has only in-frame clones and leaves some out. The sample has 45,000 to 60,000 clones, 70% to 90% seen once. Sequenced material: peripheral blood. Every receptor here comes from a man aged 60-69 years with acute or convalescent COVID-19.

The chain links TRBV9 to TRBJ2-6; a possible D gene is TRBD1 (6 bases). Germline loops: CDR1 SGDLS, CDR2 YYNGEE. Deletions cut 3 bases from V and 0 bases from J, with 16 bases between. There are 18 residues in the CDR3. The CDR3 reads CASSANGGQFSGANVLTF. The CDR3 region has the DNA TGTGCCAGCAGCGCCAATGGAGGACAGTTCTCTGGGGCCAACGTCCTGACTTTC. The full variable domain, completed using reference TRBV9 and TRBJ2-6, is DSGVTQTPKHLITATGQRVTLRCSPRSGDLSVYWYQQSLDQGLQFLIQYYNGEERAKGNILERFSAQQFPDLHSELNLSSLELGDSALYFCASSANGGQFSGANVLTFGAGSRLTVL.

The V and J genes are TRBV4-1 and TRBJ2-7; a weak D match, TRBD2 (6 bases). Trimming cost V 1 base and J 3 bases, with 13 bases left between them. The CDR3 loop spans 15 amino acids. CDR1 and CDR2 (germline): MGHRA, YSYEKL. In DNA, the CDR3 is TGCGCCAGCAGCCAAGGTCTGGGGAGGATCTACGAGCAGTACTTC. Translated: CASSQGLGRIYEQYF.

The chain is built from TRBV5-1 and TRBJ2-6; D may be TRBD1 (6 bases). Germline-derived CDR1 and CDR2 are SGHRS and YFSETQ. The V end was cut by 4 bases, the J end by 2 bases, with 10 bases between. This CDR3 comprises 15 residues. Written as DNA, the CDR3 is TGCGCCAGCAGCGTAGGGGGTCCTGGGGCCAACGTCCTGACTTTC. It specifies CASSVGGPGANVLTF.

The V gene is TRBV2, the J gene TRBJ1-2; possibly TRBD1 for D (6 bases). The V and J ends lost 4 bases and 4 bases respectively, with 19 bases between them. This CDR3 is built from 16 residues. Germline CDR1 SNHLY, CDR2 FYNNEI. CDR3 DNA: TGTGCCAGCAGTGCCTTGAGGTATCAGGGGAGCTATGGCTACACCTTC. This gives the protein CASSALRYQGSYGYTF.

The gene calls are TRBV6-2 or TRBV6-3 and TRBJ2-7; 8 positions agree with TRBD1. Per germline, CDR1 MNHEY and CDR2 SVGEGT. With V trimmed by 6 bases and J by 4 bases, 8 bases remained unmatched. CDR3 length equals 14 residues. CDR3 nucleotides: TGTGCCAGCAGCCAAGACAGGGGTGTTTACGAGCAGTACTTC. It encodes CASSQDRGVYEQYF.

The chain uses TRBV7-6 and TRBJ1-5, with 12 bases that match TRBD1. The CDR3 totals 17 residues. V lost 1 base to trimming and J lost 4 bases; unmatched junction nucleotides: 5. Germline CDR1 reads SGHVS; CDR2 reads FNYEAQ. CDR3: CASSLVSGQGANQPQHF. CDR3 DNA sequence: TGTGCCAGCAGCTTAGTCTCGGGACAGGGGGCAAATCAGCCCCAGCATTTT.

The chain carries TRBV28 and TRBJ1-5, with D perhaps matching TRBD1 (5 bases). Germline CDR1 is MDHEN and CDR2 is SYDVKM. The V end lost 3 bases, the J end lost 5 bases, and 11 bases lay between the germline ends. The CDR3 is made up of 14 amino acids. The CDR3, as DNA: TGTGCCAGCAGTTTTGTCAGGGTGGATCAGCCCCAGCATTTT. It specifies CASSFVRVDQPQHF.

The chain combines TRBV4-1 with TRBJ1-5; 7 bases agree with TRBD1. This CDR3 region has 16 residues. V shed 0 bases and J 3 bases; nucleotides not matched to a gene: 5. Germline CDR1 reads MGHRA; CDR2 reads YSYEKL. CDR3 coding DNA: TGCGCCAGCAGCCAAGATGGGGGACAGATCAATCAGCCCCAGCATTTT. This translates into CASSQDGGQINQPQHF.

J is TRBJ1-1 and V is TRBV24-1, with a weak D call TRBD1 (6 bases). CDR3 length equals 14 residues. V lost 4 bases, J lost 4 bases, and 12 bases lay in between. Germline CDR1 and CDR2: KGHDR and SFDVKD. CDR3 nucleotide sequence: TGTGCCACCAGTGAAGGGGGACGGGGCACTGAAGCTTTCTTT. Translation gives CATSEGGRGTEAFF.